These 19 T cell receptor beta chains were sequenced from one sample in a study of T cell responses to AZD1222 COVID-19 vaccine. Repertoires were generated with immunoSEQ multiplex PCR, while TCRdb's copy carries only in-frame clones and drops some. The sample records more than 70,000 clones, 85% to 90% being singletons. The sequences come from peripheral blood, collected 28 days after the second AZD1222 dose. Receptor source: an adult who received the AZD1222 COVID-19 vaccine.

This chain uses TRBV19 with TRBJ1-6, with D maybe TRBD1 (5 bases). The CDR3 is 13 amino acids. Per germline, CDR1 LNHDA and CDR2 SQIVND (reference sequence). Trimming cost V 6 bases and J 8 bases, with 11 bases left between them. CDR3 sequence reads: CASRLRDHSPLHF. The CDR3 DNA reads as TGTGCCAGTAGGCTACGGGACCATTCACCCCTCCACTTT.

This clone was counted a single time. The chain is built from TRBV5-1 and TRBJ1-6; 8 bases are a match to TRBD1. This CDR3 comprises 14 residues. The germline V gene has CDR1 SGHRS and CDR2 YFSETQ. With V trimmed by 4 bases and J by 7 bases, 4 bases remained unmatched. The CDR3: CASSPGQGNSPLHF. The CDR3 nucleotides are TGCGCCAGCAGCCCCGGACAGGGCAATTCACCCCTCCACTTT.

The chain couples TRBV28 to TRBJ1-1; D not resolved. Germline lookup yields CDR1 MDHEN and CDR2 SYDVKM. V was pared by 8 bases and J by 0 bases, with 7 bases between. This CDR3 spans 12 amino acids. The chain's CDR3 is CASGFLNTEAFF. The CDR3 DNA reads TGTGCCAGCGGCTTCTTGAACACTGAAGCTTTCTTT.

The chain couples TRBV11-2 to TRBJ2-3; 9 bases fit TRBD2. The CDR3 runs to 17 residues. After removal of 5 bases from V and 5 bases from J, the junction contained 14 bases not matched to a gene. Looked up from germline, CDR1 is SGHAT and CDR2 is FQNNGV. CDR3 DNA: TGTGCCAGCAGCCCCAGGGGTAGCGGGGGTGTGAAAGATACGCAGTATTTT. Translated: CASSPRGSGGVKDTQYF.

The rearrangement joins TRBV11-2 to TRBJ1-5; no clear D gene. Germline V lookup: CDR1 SGHAT, CDR2 FQNNGV. Trimming stripped 1 base from V and 3 bases from J, with 4 bases between. The CDR3 sequence is 13 residues long. DNA of the CDR3: TGTGCCAGCAGCTTAGGCACCAATCAGCCCCAGCATTTT. This codes for CASSLGTNQPQHF. Filled out from reference TRBV11-2 and TRBJ1-5, the complete variable domain reads EAGVAQSPRYKIIEKRQSVAFWCNPISGHATLYWYQQILGQGPKLLIQFQNNGVVDDSQLPKDRFSAERLKGVDSTLKIQPAKLEDSAVYLCASSLGTNQPQHFGDGTRLSIL.

The genes are TRBV5-5 and TRBJ1-5; 11 nucleotides line up with TRBD1. The junction had 2 bases not matched to a gene; V was cut back by 4 bases and J by 5 bases. CDR1 is SGHKS and CDR2 is YYEKEE in the germline V gene (reference sequence). The CDR3 has 14 amino acids. The CDR3 sequence is CASSKGQGDQPQHF. Here the CDR3 DNA reads TGTGCCAGCAGCAAGGGACAGGGGGATCAGCCCCAGCATTTT.

This chain joins TRBV5-1 and TRBJ1-2; the match to TRBD1 covers 8 bases. The V segment lost 5 bases and the J segment 1 base; nucleotides outside the gene matches: 13. The CDR3 sequence is 17 residues long. Germline values: CDR1 SGHRS, CDR2 YFSETQ. CDR3 in DNA: TGCGCCAGCAGGTCGGACAGGGACGGTGGGATTAACTATGGCTACACCTTC. The encoded protein is CASRSDRDGGINYGYTF.

The chain is built from TRBV19 and TRBJ1-1, with D perhaps TRBD1 (5 bases). V was pared by 3 bases and J by 1 base, with 21 bases between. Per the germline V gene, CDR1 is LNHDA and CDR2 is SQIVND (reference sequence). The CDR3 consists of 18 residues. The CDR3 region is CASSIQGAPLPRNTEAFF. The CDR3 DNA reads as TGTGCCAGTAGTATCCAAGGGGCCCCGCTACCGCGGAACACTGAAGCTTTCTTT. Full variable domain (rest looked up from reference TRBV19 and TRBJ1-1): DGGITQSPKYLFRKEGQNVTLSCEQNLNHDAMYWYRQDPGQGLRLIYYSQIVNDFQKGDIAEGYSVSREKKESFPLTVTSAQKNPTAFYLCASSIQGAPLPRNTEAFFGQGTRLTVV.

This clone was seen a handful of times. This specimen includes other DNA sequences encoding the same CDR3. This chain links TRBV3-1 (or the pseudogene TRBV3-2) with TRBJ1-1, with D unresolved. This CDR3 comprises 12 residues. CDR1 is LGHDT and CDR2 is YNNKEL in the germline V gene (reference sequence). V gave up 1 base and J gave up 4 bases, with 4 bases separating them. The CDR3 is CASSQAGTEAFF. As DNA, the CDR3 is TGTGCCAGCAGCCAAGCGGGCACTGAAGCTTTCTTT.

V gene TRBV5-1 combines with J gene TRBJ2-3; 10 nucleotides align to TRBD2. CDR3 length equals 14 residues. Trimming at V came to 7 bases and at J to 3 bases, leaving 5 bases not matched to a gene. Per the germline V gene, CDR1 is SGHRS and CDR2 is YFSETQ. The CDR3 coding sequence is TGCGCCAGCGTAGCGGGGGGCGGTACAGATACGCAGTATTTT. It translates to CASVAGGGTDTQYF.

The V call is TRBV7-8, the J call TRBJ2-3; TRBD2 agrees at 7 bases. The V gene's germline CDR1 is SGHVS and CDR2 FQNEAQ. This CDR3 is built from 15 residues. The trim removed 1 base at V and 1 base at J, leaving 2 bases unmatched. Written as DNA, the CDR3 is TGTGCCAGCAGCTTAGATCTAGCGGGCACAGATACGCAGTATTTT. Protein product: CASSLDLAGTDTQYF. The variable domain in full, completed from reference TRBV7-8 and TRBJ2-3, reads GAGVSQSPRYKVAKRGQDVALRCDPISGHVSLFWYQQALGQGPEFLTYFQNEAQLDKSGLPSDRFFAERPEGSVSTLKIQRTQQEDSAVYLCASSLDLAGTDTQYFGPGTRLTVL.

The chain carries TRBV2 and TRBJ1-4; 9 nucleotides align to TRBD1. The V gene end was trimmed by 3 bases and the J gene end by 5 bases; junction bases not matched to a gene: 10. In germline, CDR1 is SNHLY, CDR2 FYNNEI. The CDR3 is made up of 17 amino acids. The CDR3 DNA sequence: TGTGCCAGCAGTGACCTTTCCCCCGGGACAGGGAATGAAAAACTGTTTTTT. This codes for CASSDLSPGTGNEKLFF.

The chain recombines TRBV10-2 with TRBJ1-3, with D maybe TRBD1 (6 bases). The V and J ends lost 0 bases and 8 bases respectively, with 11 bases between them. This CDR3 has 14 residues. Per the germline V gene, CDR1 is WSHSY and CDR2 is SAAADI. In nucleotides, the CDR3 is TGCGCCAGCAGTGAGTCCGGCAGGGGAGACACCATATATTTT. Translating gives CASSESGRGDTIYF.

The CDR3 here is CASRTGYEQYF. The DNA of the CDR3 is TGTGCCAGCAGGACAGGGTACGAGCAGTACTTC. The rearrangement uses TRBV12-3 or TRBV12-4 and TRBJ2-7; TRBD1 matches at 7 bases. The CDR3 sequence is 11 residues long. The ends lost 6 bases at V and 4 bases at J; junction bases unmatched: 0.

The chain has TRBV11-2 and TRBJ2-3; D is unclear. The CDR3 is made up of 11 amino acids. Trimming left V 5 bases short and J 3 bases short, with 3 bases between. Germline V gene sequence: CDR1 SGHAT, CDR2 FQNNGV. The CDR3 DNA is TGTGCCAGCAGCCAAACAGATACGCAGTATTTT. It yields the protein CASSQTDTQYF.

The rearrangement links TRBV30 to TRBJ2-2; D is possibly TRBD1 (5 bases). The CDR3 consists of 12 residues. The germline CDR1 and CDR2 sequences are GTSNPN and SVGIG (reference sequence). Trimming cost V 7 bases and J 7 bases, with 13 bases left between them. Here the CDR3 reads CALGRDHGELFF. DNA of the CDR3: TGTGCCTTGGGCAGGGATCACGGGGAGCTGTTTTTT.

CDR3 residues: CASRGTSGNTIYF. CDR3 coding DNA: TGTGCCAGCAGGGGGACATCTGGAAACACCATATATTTT. The J gene is TRBJ1-3, the V gene TRBV6-4, with a weak D call TRBD1 (6 bases). Germline CDR1 is MRHNA and CDR2 is SNTAGT. The CDR3 extends over 13 amino acids. Trimming shortened V by 6 bases and J by 1 base, and 7 bases separated the two germline ends.

The V gene is TRBV7-9, the J gene TRBJ2-5; 15 nucleotides align to TRBD2. The CDR3 loop spans 18 amino acids. Trimming took 5 bases from V and 1 from J; bases not matched to a gene: 8. Germline CDR1 is SEHNR and CDR2 is FQNEAQ (reference sequence). The CDR3 DNA reads TGTGCCAGCAGCGGATGGACTAGCGGGGGGGCTATCCAAGAGACCCAGTACTTC. As protein: CASSGWTSGGAIQETQYF.

The V gene is TRBV20-1, the J gene TRBJ1-1, with 7 nucleotides matching TRBD1. V dropped 4 bases and J dropped 5; count of bases not matched to a gene: 1. Germline CDR1 and CDR2: DFQATT and SNEGSKA (reference sequence). The CDR3 extends over 11 amino acids. The CDR3 region has the DNA TGCAGTGCTAACAGGGGTACTGAAGCTTTCTTT. Encoded protein: CSANRGTEAFF.